These 17 T cell receptor beta chains were sequenced from one sample in a study of cytomegalovirus exposure and HLA in healthy donors. The PCR made use of 60 Vbeta and 13 Jbeta primers. Sequencing was performed with immunoSEQ multiplex PCR; in TCRdb, only in-frame clones are kept and a portion is missing. This sample has some 270,000 clones, with 80% to 95% found just once. The sequencing input was PBMCs. These receptors were obtained from a girl aged 2 to 9 in good health and CMV-seronegative.

The chain joins TRBV27 to TRBJ2-1, with D tentatively TRBD2 (5 bases). The CDR3 sequence is 15 residues long. V was pared by 6 bases and J by 0 bases, with 12 bases between. Germline CDR1 MNHEY, CDR2 SMNVEV (reference sequence). The CDR3: CASRDGSGSYNEQFF. The CDR3 nucleotides read TGTGCCAGCAGAGATGGGAGCGGCTCCTACAATGAGCAGTTCTTC.

This clone was found once. The chain employs TRBV11-2 and TRBJ2-5, with D tentatively TRBD1 (6 bases). This CDR3 has 15 residues. Trimming took 2 bases from V and 2 from J, leaving 12 bases between them. CDR1 and CDR2 from the germline V gene are SGHAT and FQNNGV. The CDR3 loop reads CASSLTGHTQETQYF. Written as DNA, the CDR3 is TGTGCCAGCAGCTTAACGGGACATACACAAGAGACCCAGTACTTC.

V and J are TRBV6-5 and TRBJ1-1; no clear D. The length of the CDR3 is 12 residues. Germline loops: CDR1 MNHEY, CDR2 SVGAGI. Trimming removed 8 bases from V and 5 bases from J, with 12 bases in between. The CDR3 protein is CASGRGRTEAFF. The CDR3 coding sequence is TGTGCCAGCGGCCGGGGAAGAACTGAAGCTTTCTTT.

The V and J genes are TRBV5-5 and TRBJ2-7, with TRBD2 matching over 7 bases. CDR1 is SGHKS, CDR2 YYEKEE, per germline (reference sequence). The CDR3 loop spans 13 amino acids. V lost 4 bases, J lost 3 bases, and 4 bases stayed unmatched. The CDR3 reads CASSSGTYYEQYF. CDR3 coding DNA: TGTGCCAGCAGCAGCGGGACCTACTACGAGCAGTACTTC.

V is TRBV6-6 and J is TRBJ1-3, with 9 positions matching TRBD1. V was pared by 9 bases and J by 0 bases, with 6 bases of the junction left unmatched. Looked up from germline, CDR1 is MNHNY and CDR2 is SVGAGI (reference sequence). The CDR3 is made up of 15 amino acids. The DNA for the CDR3 is TGTGCCAGTACGGGACAGGGCGTCTCTGGAAACACCATATATTTT. This translates into CASTGQGVSGNTIYF.

The chain links TRBV2 to TRBJ2-7; 7 bases fit TRBD1. With 11 bases clipped from V and 3 bases from J, the junction kept 10 bases outside the gene matches. Germline CDR1 is SNHLY and CDR2 is FYNNEI. This CDR3 contains 13 residues. CDR3: CALFGQGDYEQYF. The CDR3 DNA is TGTGCCCTCTTCGGGCAGGGGGACTACGAGCAGTACTTC.

The gene calls are TRBV7-8 and TRBJ2-3; 12 nucleotides agree with TRBD2. The J segment lost 1 base and the V segment lost 1 base, leaving 0 bases of the junction unmatched. Germline V gene lookup returns CDR1 SGHVS and CDR2 FQNEAQ. The CDR3 is 16 amino acids. This CDR3 is CASSLGLAGGTDTQYF. The CDR3 DNA sequence: TGTGCCAGCAGCTTAGGACTAGCGGGGGGCACAGATACGCAGTATTTT.

This sequence joins TRBV9 and TRBJ2-5; 10 bases are a match to TRBD2. The CDR3 totals 17 residues. The germline CDR1 and CDR2 sequences are SGDLS and YYNGEE. V lost 3 bases to trimming and J lost 2 bases; unmatched junction nucleotides: 10. The CDR3 protein is CASSGGRGLAAQETQYF. In DNA, the CDR3 is TGTGCCAGCAGCGGGGGAAGAGGACTAGCGGCTCAAGAGACCCAGTACTTC. Complete variable domain (other parts from reference TRBV9 and TRBJ2-5): DSGVTQTPKHLITATGQRVTLRCSPRSGDLSVYWYQQSLDQGLQFLIQYYNGEERAKGNILERFSAQQFPDLHSELNLSSLELGDSALYFCASSGGRGLAAQETQYFGPGTRLLVL.

The chain recombines TRBV5-6 with TRBJ1-1; 7 bases are shared with TRBD1. The germline V gene has CDR1 SGHDT and CDR2 YYEEEE. J lost 0 bases, V lost 0 bases, and 2 bases had no gene match. The CDR3 runs to 15 residues. As DNA, the CDR3 is TGTGCCAGCAGCTTGGGACAGGGTATGAACACTGAAGCTTTCTTT. As protein: CASSLGQGMNTEAFF.

V gene TRBV29-1 combines with J gene TRBJ1-4; TRBD1 matches at 7 bases. Germline V gives CDR1 SQVTM, CDR2 ANQGSEA. J was trimmed by 7 bases and V by 6 bases; bases with no gene match: 5. The CDR3 spans 12 residues. The CDR3 sequence: CSVTGWGEKLFF. Written as DNA, the CDR3 is TGCAGCGTGACAGGGTGGGGTGAAAAACTGTTTTTT.

This sequence joins TRBV6-6 and TRBJ2-1, with D perhaps matching TRBD1 (5 bases). The germline V and J ends were trimmed by 0 bases and 7 bases, with 7 bases remaining between them. Germline V CDR1 and CDR2: MNHNY, SVGAGI (reference sequence). CDR3 length: 13 residues. The CDR3 sequence: CASSYSNRNEQFF. The CDR3 region has the DNA TGTGCCAGCAGTTACTCAAACAGGAATGAGCAGTTCTTC.

The rearrangement joins TRBV4-1 to TRBJ2-2; D is unclear. The CDR3 extends over 16 amino acids. Germline CDR1 reads MGHRA; CDR2 reads YSYEKL. V dropped 0 bases and J dropped 2 bases, with 10 bases sitting between them. CDR3 residues: CASSQEALLNTGELFF. The DNA of the CDR3 is TGCGCCAGCAGCCAAGAAGCCCTCCTAAACACCGGGGAGCTGTTTTTT.

V is TRBV27 and J is TRBJ2-5, with 10 bases lining up with TRBD1. Trimming removed 3 bases from V and 7 bases from J; junction bases left unmatched: 11. The CDR3 totals 16 residues. Germline V lookup: CDR1 MNHEY, CDR2 SMNVEV (reference sequence). CDR3 sequence (DNA): TGTGCCAGCAGTTTTCAGGGACAGGGGACCCAGGTGACCCAGTACTTC. Translating it yields CASSFQGQGTQVTQYF.

V and J are TRBV12-2 and TRBJ2-7; TRBD2 is taken as the D call from the table, unchecked against the DNA. TRBV12-2 is a pseudogene segment. CDR3 size: 14 residues. The CDR3 sequence: CASPAGPSSYEQYF. CDR3 sequence (DNA): TGTGCAAGTCCAGCGGGTCCAAGCTCCTACGAGCAGTACTTC.

This clone was counted only a few times. This chain uses TRBV9 with TRBJ2-3, with 8 bases fitting TRBD2. This CDR3 is 17 amino acids long. With V trimmed by 4 bases and J by 2 bases, 12 bases remained unmatched. The germline CDR1 and CDR2 sequences are SGDLS and YYNGEE. This chain's CDR3 is CASSPGGVAGYTDTQYF. DNA of the CDR3: TGTGCCAGCAGCCCCGGTGGGGTAGCGGGGTACACAGATACGCAGTATTTT.

This chain connects TRBV7-9 to TRBJ2-1; 11 bases map to TRBD2. J was trimmed by 0 bases and V by 5 bases; bases with no gene match: 9. Germline lookup yields CDR1 SEHNR and CDR2 FQNEAQ (reference sequence). There are 18 residues in the CDR3. This chain's CDR3 is CASSAPTSGTSSYNEQFF. As DNA, the CDR3 is TGTGCCAGCAGCGCCCCGACTAGCGGGACTAGCTCCTACAATGAGCAGTTCTTC.

J is TRBJ2-7 and V is TRBV28, with 8 positions matching TRBD1. Germline V gene data show CDR1 as MDHEN and CDR2 as SYDVKM. Trimming removed 6 bases from V and 1 base from J; junction bases left unmatched: 5. The CDR3 spans 14 residues. CDR3 coding DNA: TGTGCCAGCAGGCGCGGACAGGGATCCTACGAGCAGTACTTC. Amino acid sequence: CASRRGQGSYEQYF.